The clone carrying this TCR beta chain was found a few times. Antigen specificity is unknown. This sample is drawn from a study of blood T cells in healthy people across ages. Study results and limitations: Greater diversity and more naive CD4+ cells were seen in long-lived donors than in aged donors.

The V end lost 3 bases, the J end lost 2 bases, and 9 bases lay between the germline ends. This CDR3 region has 14 residues. CDR1 is LGHDT and CDR2 is YNNKEL in the germline V gene (reference sequence). Together with a sample-barcoded 5' primer, a J-beta primer mix was included in a second PCR lasting roughly 6 to 12 cycles. Using its own MiXCR run on the 5' RACE reads, TCRdb lists one record per CDR3 protein. The profile shows some 760,000 distinct CDR3 sequences, around 25% of them singletons. This same sample was also taken into another study, of T cells of mothers and their children.

The chain recombines TRBV3-1 with TRBJ2-3; D gene ambiguous. This receptor was identified in a boy younger than 18 in good health. Sequenced sample: blood. CDR3 DNA: TGTGCCAGCAGCCACCTGGAAAACACAGATACGCAGTATTTT. This codes for CASSHLENTDTQYF.